The rows below give T cell receptor beta chains drawn from one sample of a study of shared clonotypes between healthy human individuals. Profiling relied on immunoSEQ multiplex PCR, and the TCRdb table lists in-frame clones only, not all of them. The sample yields around 2,000,000 clones, roughly 94% seen once. The sequencing sample was made of naive CD8+ T cells sorted from blood. All receptors come from a man aged 18 to 29 in good health. Both conserved end residues are part of each CDR3. D genes are given only for firm matches. Only some rows state a clone size, as once, few, many or a class for expanded clones.

CDR3 protein	CDR3 DNA	clone size	D gene	V gene	J gene
CASSHPGEGAKNIQYF	TGTGCCAGCAGCCACCCGGGGGAGGGGGCCAAAAACATTCAGTACTTC	.	TRBD2	TRBV11-2	TRBJ2-4
CASSVEGALNEQFF	TGTGCCAGCAGCGTAGAGGGTGCCCTCAATGAGCAGTTCTTC	.	.	TRBV9	TRBJ2-1
CASSSGQGNYGYTF	TGTGCCAGCAGTTCGGGACAGGGAAACTATGGCTACACCTTC	once	TRBD1	TRBV7-9	TRBJ1-2
CAWSPIAGTHGYTF	TGTGCCTGGAGTCCCATCGCTGGGACTCATGGCTACACCTTC	.	.	TRBV30	TRBJ1-2
CASSLLDHSEANYGYTF	TGTGCCAGCAGCTTACTTGATCACAGCGAAGCTAACTATGGCTACACCTTC	.	.	TRBV7-6	TRBJ1-2
CASMPLMQGGLGYTF	TGTGCCAGCATGCCCCTAATGCAGGGGGGGTTAGGCTACACCTTC	.	TRBD1	TRBV6-1	TRBJ1-2
CASSLRASGRIDEQYF	TGTGCCAGCAGTTTGAGGGCTAGCGGGAGAATCGACGAGCAGTACTTC	.	TRBD2	TRBV6-5	TRBJ2-7
CARTGQDTDTQYF	TGTGCCAGGACGGGACAGGACACAGATACGCAGTATTTT	.	TRBD1	TRBV2	TRBJ2-3
CASSAHGQGTTDTQYF	TGTGCCAGCAGCGCCCACGGACAGGGGACCACAGATACGCAGTATTTT	.	TRBD1	TRBV9	TRBJ2-3
CSVVTTRDSYEQYF	TGCAGCGTTGTTACGACACGCGATTCCTACGAGCAGTACTTC	.	.	TRBV29-1	TRBJ2-7
CASSVPGEGNTIYF	TGTGCCAGCAGCGTACCAGGGGAAGGAAACACCATATATTTT	once	.	TRBV9	TRBJ1-3
CASRGTSGRIYEQYF	TGTGCCAGCAGAGGGACTAGCGGGAGGATCTACGAGCAGTACTTC	.	TRBD2	TRBV2	TRBJ2-7
CASSPSHAGANYGYTF	TGTGCCAGCAGCCCGAGTCACGCGGGGGCAAACTATGGCTACACCTTC	.	.	TRBV7-8	TRBJ1-2
CASSQDRADEQFF	TGTGCCAGCAGCCAAGACAGGGCTGATGAGCAGTTCTTC	.	TRBD1	TRBV7-9	TRBJ2-1
CASSLARDRGGEQYF	TGTGCCAGCAGCTTAGCACGGGACAGGGGCGGCGAGCAGTACTTC	once	TRBD1	TRBV7-9	TRBJ2-7
CASSESPGAQPQHF	TGTGCCAGCAGTGAATCCCCAGGGGCCCAGCCCCAGCATTTT	.	.	TRBV6-1	TRBJ1-5
CASSLGLAGAREQYF	TGCGCCAGCAGCTTGGGACTAGCGGGAGCACGAGAGCAGTACTTC	.	TRBD2	TRBV5-1	TRBJ2-7
CASSLDGETQYF	TGTGCTAGCAGCTTAGACGGGGAGACCCAGTACTTC	.	.	TRBV7-7	TRBJ2-5
CASSFQNTEAFF	TGTGCCAGCAGTTTCCAGAACACTGAAGCTTTCTTT	.	.	TRBV27	TRBJ1-1
CASSLGGGPNTEAFF	TGTGCCAGCAGCTTGGGAGGAGGCCCGAACACTGAAGCTTTCTTT	.	.	TRBV5-6	TRBJ1-1
CASSSGQGTYNYGYTF	TGTGCCAGCAGTTCGGGACAGGGGACCTACAACTATGGCTACACCTTC	.	TRBD1	TRBV27	TRBJ1-2
CASRDGNGELFF	TGCGCCAGCAGGGATGGGAACGGGGAGCTGTTTTTT	.	.	TRBV5-1	TRBJ2-2
CAISERGVAETQYF	TGTGCCATCAGTGAGAGGGGGGTCGCAGAGACCCAGTACTTC	.	.	TRBV10-3	TRBJ2-5
CASTPGGSGNTIYF	TGTGCCAGCACCCCTGGGGGCTCTGGAAACACCATATATTTT	.	.	TRBV7-8	TRBJ1-3
CASSQTGPNSPLHF	TGTGCCAGCAGTCAGACAGGCCCTAATTCACCCCTCCACTTT	.	.	TRBV6-5	TRBJ1-6
CASSLVSITYEQYF	TGTGCCAGCAGCTTAGTCAGTATTACCTACGAGCAGTACTTC	.	.	TRBV7-2	TRBJ2-7
CASSNRQGASEAFF	TGTGCCAGCAGCAACCGACAGGGGGCTTCTGAAGCTTTCTTT	.	TRBD1	TRBV7-9	TRBJ1-1
CARRGPSYEQYF	TGTGCCAGGAGGGGACCAAGCTACGAGCAGTACTTC	.	.	TRBV2	TRBJ2-7
CASSQSPQGAEAFF	TGCGCCAGCAGCCAATCCCCCCAGGGGGCTGAAGCTTTCTTT	.	TRBD1	TRBV4-3	TRBJ1-1
CASSEGGEHGELFF	TGTGCCAGCAGCGAAGGGGGGGAACACGGGGAGCTGTTTTTT	.	.	TRBV9	TRBJ2-2
CASSLAGASEAFF	TGTGCCAGCAGCTTGGCCGGGGCCTCCGAAGCTTTCTTT	.	.	TRBV5-6	TRBJ1-1
CASSFQTNYGYTF	TGTGCCAGCAGCTTCCAAACGAACTATGGCTACACCTTC	.	.	TRBV7-2	TRBJ1-2
CASSSTSTSTDTQYF	TGTGCCAGCAGCTCAACTAGCACCAGCACAGATACGCAGTATTTT	.	.	TRBV7-9	TRBJ2-3
CASSMSGNSYEQYF	TGTGCCAGCAGCATGAGCGGGAACTCCTACGAGCAGTACTTC	.	TRBD2	TRBV9	TRBJ2-7
CASSQDRSGANVLTF	TGCGCCAGCAGCCAAGACCGGTCTGGGGCCAACGTCCTGACTTTC	once	.	TRBV4-3	TRBJ2-6
CASSLGGPALGGYEQYF	TGTGCCAGCAGCTTAGGTGGGCCGGCCCTAGGGGGTTACGAGCAGTACTTC	once	.	TRBV11-2	TRBJ2-7
CASSRTSGGTDTQYF	TGTGCCAGCAGCCGGACTAGTGGGGGCACAGATACGCAGTATTTT	.	TRBD2	TRBV7-3	TRBJ2-3
CASSQVSPDMGETQYF	TGCGCCAGCAGCCAAGTTTCCCCCGACATGGGAGAGACCCAGTACTTC	.	.	TRBV4-1	TRBJ2-5
CASSGMNTEAFF	TGTGCCAGCAGTGGGATGAACACTGAAGCTTTCTTT	once	.	TRBV6-5	TRBJ1-1
CASSQPGLEGDTQYF	TGTGCCAGCAGTCAACCGGGACTAGAGGGAGATACGCAGTATTTT	.	TRBD2	TRBV28	TRBJ2-3